The 31 T cell receptor beta chains presented below share a single source sample, sequenced in a study of siplizumab effects on memory and regulatory T cells (dated by TCRdb to about 2019). Library preparation was by the immunoSEQ multiplex PCR assay. The immuneACCESS repertoire file appears here via TCRdb, limited to in-frame rearrangements. These files lack a portion of the clones; in checked studies, under half of the deficit traces to unresolved V genes, and the cause of the others is not known. The sample table records fewer than 120,000 clones; 92% of these occur just once. The ten largest clones take up 1.3% of the sample. The source material was CD4+ T cells sorted from blood. The receptor set was obtained from a human donor in good health.

In its sample, this clone was seen a few times. V gene TRBV30 combines with J gene TRBJ1-3; 10 nucleotides line up with TRBD1. Germline CDR1 reads GTSNPN; CDR2 reads SVGIG (reference sequence). Unmatched junction bases numbered 5, after V lost 5 bases and J lost 7 bases. The CDR3 totals 13 residues. CDR3 sequence (DNA): TGTGCCTGGGGGACAGGGGCAGCTAACACCATATATTTT. Protein: CAWGTGAANTIYF. The whole variable domain, filled in from reference TRBV30 and TRBJ1-3, reads SQTIHQWPATLVQPVGSPLSLECTVEGTSNPNLYWYRQAAGRGLQLLFYSVGIGQISSEVPQNLSASRPQDRQFILSSKKLLLSDSGFYLCAWGTGAANTIYFGEGSWLTVV.

The chain uses TRBV2 and TRBJ1-5; D is uncertain. CDR1 and CDR2 (germline): SNHLY, FYNNEI. CDR3 length: 13 amino acids. V was cut by 5 bases and J by 0 bases, with 5 bases left in between. The CDR3 loop reads CASSRHSNQPQHF. The CDR3 nucleotides read TGTGCCAGCAGTCGCCATAGCAATCAGCCCCAGCATTTT. Drawing the rest from reference TRBV2 and TRBJ1-5, the complete variable domain is EPEVTQTPSHQVTQMGQEVILRCVPISNHLYFYWYRQILGQKVEFLVSFYNNEISEKSEIFDDQFSVERPDGSNFTLKIRSTKLEDSAMYFCASSRHSNQPQHFGDGTRLSIL.

The chain is built from TRBV5-1 and TRBJ1-2, with D unclear. V was pared by 5 bases and J by 2 bases, with 10 bases between. Per the germline V gene, CDR1 is SGHRS and CDR2 is YFSETQ. The CDR3 has 13 amino acids. CDR3 region: CASRARTNYGYTF. Written as DNA, the CDR3 is TGCGCCAGCAGGGCACGAACCAACTATGGCTACACCTTC.

The chain uses TRBV18 and TRBJ2-5; TRBD1 agrees at 7 bases. Germline V lookup: CDR1 KGHSH, CDR2 LQKENI. The CDR3 is made up of 13 amino acids. After removal of 7 bases from V and 5 bases from J, the junction contained 7 bases not matched to a gene. CDR3: CASYGQAVETQYF. Written as DNA, the CDR3 is TGTGCCAGCTATGGACAGGCGGTTGAGACCCAGTACTTC.

The J gene is TRBJ1-1, the V gene TRBV11-1, with D possibly TRBD1 on 5 matching bases. Germline lookup yields CDR1 SGHAT and CDR2 FQDESV (reference sequence). This CDR3 has 16 residues. Trimming removed 1 base at V and 5 bases at J, with 17 bases between. The CDR3 reads CASSLVGTRGLTEAFF. The CDR3 DNA reads TGTGCCAGCAGCTTAGTGGGGACCCGGGGGTTAACTGAAGCTTTCTTT.

The rearrangement links TRBV4-2 to TRBJ2-2, with 9 bases matching TRBD1. This CDR3 comprises 17 residues. Germline V gives CDR1 LGHNA, CDR2 YNFKEQ. V shed 4 bases and J 5 bases; nucleotides not matched to a gene: 11. The chain's CDR3 is CASSLEKTGGRTGELFF. In DNA form, the CDR3 reads TGTGCCAGCAGCCTCGAGAAGACAGGGGGGCGGACCGGGGAGCTGTTTTTT.

The genes are TRBV4-1 and TRBJ1-6; D unresolved. CDR1 MGHRA and CDR2 YSYEKL come from the germline V gene. V lost 4 bases and J 9 bases, leaving 16 bases between the germline ends. This CDR3 has 15 residues. CDR3 region: CASSPAAVMGSPLHF. The CDR3 bases are TGCGCCAGCAGCCCAGCGGCGGTTATGGGTTCACCCCTCCACTTT.

V usage is TRBV11-3 and J usage is TRBJ2-5; D remains unclear. The CDR3 consists of 13 residues. Germline V gene lookup returns CDR1 SGHNT and CDR2 YENEEA. Between the trimmed V and J ends, which lost 1 base and 4 bases, there was a span of 7 bases. CDR3 in amino acids: CASSLGPRETQYF. In DNA form, the CDR3 reads TGTGCCAGCAGCTTAGGCCCCCGAGAGACCCAGTACTTC.

The chain links TRBV4-2 to TRBJ1-1; TRBD1 matches at 8 bases. Per germline, CDR1 LGHNA and CDR2 YNFKEQ. The trim removed 4 bases at V and 4 bases at J, leaving 14 bases unmatched. The CDR3 covers 17 residues. The CDR3 nucleotides read TGTGCCAGCAGCCCCTCGGCAGGGGGCCTTAGGGGCACTGAAGCTTTCTTT. This sequence encodes CASSPSAGGLRGTEAFF.

The V call is TRBV10-2, the J call TRBJ2-5, with D perhaps TRBD2 (6 bases). The CDR3 contains 13 residues. Germline V gives CDR1 WSHSY, CDR2 SAAADI. The V and J ends lost 6 bases and 3 bases respectively, with 11 bases between them. CDR3 bases: TGCGCCAGCAGCGGGCGGGGAAAAGAGACCCAGTACTTC. Translated: CASSGRGKETQYF.

Here the CDR3 DNA reads TGTGCCAGCAGCTTATCCGGGAGCGACTATGGCTACACCTTC. Amino acid sequence: CASSLSGSDYGYTF. The chain is built from TRBV11-1 and TRBJ1-2; D gene ambiguous. This CDR3 comprises 14 residues. Germline values: CDR1 SGHAT, CDR2 FQDESV (reference sequence). Trimming pared 2 bases from V and 3 bases from J, leaving 10 bases between.

J is TRBJ2-7 and V is TRBV7-9; 8 positions agree with TRBD2. Per the germline V gene, CDR1 is SEHNR and CDR2 is FQNEAQ (reference sequence). This CDR3 is built from 15 residues. The trim removed 3 bases at V and 3 bases at J, leaving 7 bases unmatched. The CDR3, as DNA: TGTGCCAGCAGCTTCGGGGGGGAAGGGAGCTACGAGCAGTACTTC. Encoded protein: CASSFGGEGSYEQYF.

This rearrangement joins TRBV28 to TRBJ1-4, with D possibly TRBD1 on 5 matching bases. Between the trimmed V and J ends, which lost 8 bases and 1 base, there was a span of 20 bases. CDR1 and CDR2 from the germline V gene are MDHEN and SYDVKM. This CDR3 is 17 amino acids long. The CDR3 DNA reads as TGTGCCAGCCAGCAGGGCTTTATTGCTAGAACTAATGAAAAACTGTTTTTT. It is translated as CASQQGFIARTNEKLFF.

CDR3 in amino acids: CASSLAGGITGELFF. The CDR3 DNA follows: TGTGCCAGCAGTTTAGCGGGAGGGATCACCGGGGAGCTGTTTTTT. The chain is built from TRBV9 and TRBJ2-2, with 11 bases lining up with TRBD2. The CDR3 is made up of 15 amino acids. Germline V gene data show CDR1 as SGDLS and CDR2 as YYNGEE. The junction had 4 bases not matched to a gene; V was cut back by 5 bases and J by 4 bases.

The chain has TRBV29-1 and TRBJ2-7, with TRBD2 matching over 10 bases. Germline V gene data show CDR1 as SQVTM and CDR2 as ANQGSEA. V was clipped by 4 bases and J by 2 bases; unmatched bases: 5. The CDR3 is 14 amino acids. The CDR3 sequence: CSVVTSGVPYEQYF. The CDR3 bases are TGCAGCGTTGTTACTAGCGGGGTACCCTACGAGCAGTACTTC.

The gene calls are TRBV6-6 and TRBJ1-3; D not certain. V gave up 5 bases and J gave up 4 bases, with 12 bases separating them. Per germline, CDR1 MNHNY and CDR2 SVGAGI (reference sequence). CDR3 length equals 14 residues. CDR3 nucleotide sequence: TGTGCCAGCAGTCTGGGCCCCGGAGGAAACACCATATATTTT. The encoded protein is CASSLGPGGNTIYF.

The J gene is TRBJ2-1, the V gene TRBV9, with TRBD2 identical over 9 bases. J gave up 3 bases and V 4 bases, and 5 bases lay outside the gene matches. The CDR3 runs to 15 residues. The germline CDR1 and CDR2 sequences are SGDLS and YYNGEE. In DNA form, the CDR3 reads TGTGCCAGCAGCCCCCGACTAGCGGTCTACAATGAGCAGTTCTTC. This encodes CASSPRLAVYNEQFF.

CDR3 region: CASSITGGHQPQHF. For the CDR3, the DNA is TGCGCCAGCAGCATCACAGGGGGTCATCAGCCCCAGCATTTT. The rearrangement uses TRBV5-1 and TRBJ1-5; 8 bases are shared with TRBD1. The V segment lost 4 bases and the J segment 5 bases; nucleotides outside the gene matches: 5. In germline, CDR1 is SGHRS, CDR2 YFSETQ. The CDR3 spans 14 residues.

The chain uses TRBV5-1 and TRBJ1-5; D remains unclear. The ends were cut back, 4 bases at V and 4 bases at J, with 12 bases in the middle. The CDR3 length is 14 residues. Germline lookup yields CDR1 SGHRS and CDR2 YFSETQ. The CDR3 DNA sequence: TGCGCCAGCAGCCCCCTCCCAAGTAATCAGCCCCAGCATTTT. Protein product: CASSPLPSNQPQHF.

The table lists this clone with a count of one. The CDR3 loop reads CASEWGGENEQFF. In DNA form, the CDR3 reads TGTGCCAGCGAGTGGGGGGGCGAAAATGAGCAGTTCTTC. The chain recombines TRBV6-1 with TRBJ2-1; D possibly corresponds to TRBD2 (7 bases). V was clipped by 8 bases and J by 7 bases, with 15 bases between them. Germline-derived CDR1 and CDR2 are MNHNS and SASEGT. The CDR3 is 13 amino acids.

The chain joins TRBV6-5 to TRBJ1-1; no clear D gene. The V end lost 6 bases, the J end lost 0 bases, and 8 bases lay between the germline ends. Germline V lookup: CDR1 MNHEY, CDR2 SVGAGI. The CDR3 totals 13 residues. The DNA of the CDR3 is TGTGCCAGCAGACGGACGGTGAACACTGAAGCTTTCTTT. The encoded protein is CASRRTVNTEAFF.

The chain recombines TRBV10-3 with TRBJ2-7; TRBD2 matches at 8 bases. The trim removed 8 bases at V and 5 bases at J, leaving 11 bases unmatched. There are 14 residues in the CDR3. Per germline, CDR1 ENHRY and CDR2 SYGVKD. The CDR3 region has the DNA TGTGCCATCCGGCCCAGCGGGGGTTTACACGAGCAGTACTTC. The encoded protein is CAIRPSGGLHEQYF.

The chain is built from TRBV30 and TRBJ1-5; TRBD1 agrees at 7 bases. The trim removed 4 bases at V and 4 bases at J, leaving 4 bases unmatched. The CDR3 contains 13 residues. Germline V CDR1 and CDR2: GTSNPN, SVGIG (reference sequence). CDR3 nucleotides: TGTGCCTGGACAGGGGGGGAGAATCAGCCCCAGCATTTT. It codes for CAWTGGENQPQHF.

This chain uses TRBV7-9 with TRBJ1-3; TRBD1 matches 11 bases. After removal of 5 bases from V and 6 bases from J, the junction contained 9 bases not matched to a gene. Germline V gives CDR1 SEHNR, CDR2 FQNEAQ (reference sequence). This CDR3 is 16 amino acids long. CDR3 loop: CASSRDRGRLENTIYF. For the CDR3, the DNA is TGTGCCAGCAGCCGGGACAGGGGGAGGTTGGAAAACACCATATATTTT.

This chain connects TRBV5-6 to TRBJ2-1; 7 bases fit TRBD2. The CDR3 is 16 residues long. V dropped 0 bases and J dropped 5; count of bases not matched to a gene: 8. Germline CDR1 SGHDT, CDR2 YYEEEE. The CDR3 reads CASSLGTGRADNEQFF. The CDR3 coding sequence is TGTGCCAGCAGCTTGGGGACTGGGAGGGCAGACAATGAGCAGTTCTTC.

The chain couples TRBV19 to TRBJ2-3, with TRBD2 matching 10 bases. Trimming at V came to 5 bases and at J to 3 bases, leaving 11 bases not matched to a gene. CDR1 LNHDA and CDR2 SQIVND come from the germline V gene (reference sequence). The CDR3 consists of 17 residues. CDR3 in amino acids: CASSWSGGVLGTDTQYF. The CDR3 DNA follows: TGTGCCAGTAGTTGGAGCGGGGGGGTTTTAGGGACAGATACGCAGTATTTT.

V gene TRBV6-1 combines with J gene TRBJ2-2; D could derive from TRBD1 or TRBD2 (5 bases each). Trimming left V 3 bases short and J 5 bases short, with 19 bases between. CDR1 is MNHNS and CDR2 is SASEGT in the germline V gene. There are 17 residues in the CDR3. The CDR3 nucleotides are TGTGCCAGCAGTGAGAGGGGTGGCGCGTCATCTACCGGGGAGCTGTTTTTT. Amino acids: CASSERGGASSTGELFF.

This clone was detected once. V gene TRBV11-3 combines with J gene TRBJ2-3; D possibly corresponds to TRBD2 (6 bases). The V end was cut by 5 bases, the J end by 2 bases, with 11 bases between. Germline CDR1 SGHNT, CDR2 YENEEA. This CDR3 spans 14 amino acids. The CDR3 DNA reads TGTGCCAGCAGCCCGGGAGAGTACACAGATACGCAGTATTTT. Amino acid sequence: CASSPGEYTDTQYF.

The chain is built from TRBV19 and TRBJ1-2; D perhaps matches TRBD1 (6 bases). The CDR3 runs 14 residues. Germline assignment: CDR1 LNHDA and CDR2 SQIVND (reference sequence). Trimming pared 4 bases from V and 7 bases from J, leaving 16 bases between. The DNA for the CDR3 is TGTGCCAGTAGTAGATTTGGACAGCTGAGTGGCTACACCTTC. It specifies CASSRFGQLSGYTF.

This chain uses TRBV7-3 with TRBJ2-2; D remains unclear. V was cut by 2 bases and J by 2 bases, with 9 bases left in between. The CDR3 runs 15 residues. Germline V gives CDR1 SGHTA, CDR2 FQGTGA. DNA of the CDR3: TGTGCCAGCAGCTTACCCGGCCTAAACACCGGGGAGCTGTTTTTT. Amino acids: CASSLPGLNTGELFF. Based on the CDR3 plus reference TRBV7-3 and TRBJ2-2, the full variable domain is GAGVSQTPSNKVTEKGKYVELRCDPISGHTALYWYRQSLGQGPEFLIYFQGTGAADDSGLPNDRFFAVRPEGSVSTLKIQRTERGDSAVYLCASSLPGLNTGELFFGEGSRLTVL.

The chain combines TRBV11-2 with TRBJ2-2; D may be TRBD2 (5 bases). V lost 5 bases and J 7 bases, leaving 26 bases between the germline ends. This CDR3 comprises 18 residues. From germline, CDR1 is SGHAT and CDR2 FQNNGV. In nucleotides, the CDR3 is TGTGCCAGCAGCCCTGTCCGGGGTAGTCCATTACATATCGGGGAGCTGTTTTTT. This gives the protein CASSPVRGSPLHIGELFF.